These T cell receptor beta chains were read from a single sample in a study of blood T cell repertoires in COVID-19. Profiling relied on immunoSEQ multiplex PCR, and the TCRdb table lists in-frame clones only, not all of them. The table lists 40,000 to 55,000 clones, about 85% of them singletons. Input material: peripheral blood. These receptors were collected from an elderly woman with acute or convalescent COVID-19. Each CDR3 is given with its conserved first and last residue. D genes are given only for firm matches. Where a row states a size, it is once, few, many or the class of an expanded clone; other rows omit it.

v_gene	j_gene	d_gene	abundance	CDR3nt	CDR3aa
TRBV3-1/TRBV3-2	TRBJ1-5	TRBD1	NA	TGTGCCAGCAGCCATGGGGACAGGGAAAATCAGCCCCAGCATTTT	CASSHGDRENQPQHF
TRBV15	TRBJ2-1	TRBD1	NA	TGTGCCACCAGCATCTTAGGGGGCGGGAATGAGCAGTTCTTC	CATSILGGGNEQFF
TRBV30	TRBJ2-2	NA	NA	TGTGCCTCTGGGAGTACCGATAGTAGCGGTCAAACCCGTAACACCGGGGAGCTGTTTTTT	CASGSTDSSGQTRNTGELFF
TRBV7-8	TRBJ2-5	NA	once	TGTGCCAGCAAGCGGCCCGGCTTCTCCGGCCAAGAGACCCAGTACTTC	CASKRPGFSGQETQYF
TRBV18	TRBJ2-1	NA	NA	TGTGCCAGCTCACAAAGACTCAATGAGCAGTTCTTC	CASSQRLNEQFF
TRBV5-1	TRBJ2-5	TRBD2	NA	TGCGCCAGCAGCTTGCCCTCTGCGGTGGCTAGCGGCGAGGAGACCCAGTACTTC	CASSLPSAVASGEETQYF
TRBV24-1	TRBJ2-6	TRBD2	NA	TGTGCCACCAGTGATCCGTCGGGAGGCGGTGGGGCCAACGTCCTGACTTTC	CATSDPSGGGGANVLTF
TRBV28	TRBJ1-2	NA	NA	TGTGCCAGCAGCCCAGGCACAGAACCCTATGGCTACACCTTC	CASSPGTEPYGYTF
TRBV9	TRBJ2-1	NA	few	TGTGCCAGCAGCGTATCGGGGTTCCCGAATGAGCAGTTCTTC	CASSVSGFPNEQFF
TRBV10-1	TRBJ2-7	TRBD2	NA	TGCGCCAGCAACTCGACTAGCGGGAGAAAGATAATCCTCTACGAGCAGTACTTC	CASNSTSGRKIILYEQYF
TRBV28	TRBJ2-3	NA	NA	TGTGCCAGCACGTGGGGGCAGGGAAGTACAGATACGCAGTATTTT	CASTWGQGSTDTQYF
TRBV19	TRBJ1-2	TRBD1	once	TGTGCCAGTAGTACGAGGACAGGGGGCACGAGCTATGGCTACACCTTC	CASSTRTGGTSYGYTF
TRBV10-2	TRBJ1-5	TRBD1	few	TGCGCCAGCAGCGGACAGGGTGAGAATCAGCCCCAGCATTTT	CASSGQGENQPQHF
TRBV2	TRBJ1-4	NA	NA	TGTGCCAGCCGACCACAGGGCCATAATGAAAAACTGTTTTTT	CASRPQGHNEKLFF
TRBV2	TRBJ2-4	NA	NA	TGTGCCAGCAGTCAAGATTCGTTAGCCAAAAACATTCAGTACTTC	CASSQDSLAKNIQYF
TRBV4-2	TRBJ1-4	NA	few	TGTGCCAGCAGCCAAGATCTTCTCTCCTACGAATTGTTCGGTGAAAAACTGTTTTTT	CASSQDLLSYELFGEKLFF
TRBV6-4	TRBJ1-5	TRBD1	NA	TGTGCCAGCAGTGCCCAGGGGGGCAATCAGCCCCAGCATTTT	CASSAQGGNQPQHF
TRBV3-1/TRBV3-2	TRBJ1-2	NA	NA	TGTGCCAGCAGCCAAGAAAGTCGACAGTTCAATGGCTACACCTTC	CASSQESRQFNGYTF
TRBV13	TRBJ2-1	TRBD1	NA	TGTGCCAGCAGCTCCGGACAGGGGCACCGCAATGAGCAGTTCTTC	CASSSGQGHRNEQFF
TRBV3-1/TRBV3-2	TRBJ2-1	TRBD2	NA	TGTGCCAGCAGCCAAGGGGTAGCGGGTGGTGAGCAGTTCTTC	CASSQGVAGGEQFF
TRBV11-2	TRBJ2-1	NA	NA	TGTGCCAGCAGCTTGAATGGAGCCTTTTCGTCCTACAATGAGCAGTTCTTC	CASSLNGAFSSYNEQFF
TRBV4-1	TRBJ2-3	TRBD2	NA	TGCGCCAGCAGCCAGGGGGTAGCGGGAGGGCCTATTACACAGGCAGATACGCAGTATTTT	CASSQGVAGGPITQADTQYF
TRBV7-9	TRBJ2-7	NA	NA	TGTGCCAGCAGCTCACGACAGACCTACGAGCAGTACTTC	CASSSRQTYEQYF
TRBV27	TRBJ2-7	NA	once	TGTGCCAGCCGAGTATCGATCCCACCCTACGAGCAGTACTTC	CASRVSIPPYEQYF
TRBV7-6	TRBJ2-2	NA	few	TGTGCCAGCAGCTTAGAGTCCTTTGCGGTTTCCGGGGAGCTGTTTTTT	CASSLESFAVSGELFF
TRBV18	TRBJ2-4	NA	once	TGTGCCAGCTCACTCAACCCCGGAGGAGACATTCAGTACTTC	CASSLNPGGDIQYF
TRBV13	TRBJ2-7	TRBD1	NA	TGTGCCAGCAGCTTATCTGGTAGGATAATGGGACAGGACTCCTACGAGCAGTACTTC	CASSLSGRIMGQDSYEQYF
TRBV3-1/TRBV3-2	TRBJ1-6	NA	NA	TGTGCCAGCAGCCCACTGGGGGCGGAGTCACCCCTCCACTTT	CASSPLGAESPLHF
TRBV27	TRBJ2-7	TRBD1	once	TGTGCCGCCCGCACCGGGACAGGGGGCTTCTACGAGCAGTACTTC	CAARTGTGGFYEQYF
TRBV5-4	TRBJ1-6	NA	NA	TGTGCCGTAAAGCAGGGGAGCTCCTATAATTCACCCCTCCACTTT	CAVKQGSSYNSPLHF
TRBV19	TRBJ2-1	TRBD2	NA	TGTGCCAGTAGTAAATCTCCGGGCGGGAGGGCCATTGAGCAGTTCTTC	CASSKSPGGRAIEQFF
TRBV19	TRBJ1-2	TRBD1	NA	TGTGCCAGTAGTAGACGGGACAGCTATGGCTACACCTTC	CASSRRDSYGYTF
TRBV5-1	TRBJ1-1	NA	NA	TGCGCCAGCAGCTTGGCAGGGAACACTGAAGCTTTCTTT	CASSLAGNTEAFF
TRBV27	TRBJ2-2	TRBD2	NA	TGTGCCAGCAGTTTCCAGGGGACTAGACTGCCCGGGGAGCTGTTTTTT	CASSFQGTRLPGELFF
TRBV10-3	TRBJ2-5	TRBD2	few	TGTGCCATCAGTGGGGGACTAGCGGGAGTTTCAGAGACCCAGTACTTC	CAISGGLAGVSETQYF
TRBV5-1	TRBJ2-3	NA	NA	TGCGCCAGCAGCCCCTGGGGGGATCCCACAGATACGCAGTATTTT	CASSPWGDPTDTQYF
TRBV27	TRBJ2-2	NA	NA	TGTGCCAGCAGCCCTCTCGAGCGCACCGGGGAGCTGTTTTTT	CASSPLERTGELFF
TRBV7-2	TRBJ1-1	TRBD1	NA	TGTGCCAGCAGCTCGTCCCAGGGGGTGAACACTGAAGCTTTCTTT	CASSSSQGVNTEAFF
TRBV10-3	TRBJ2-7	TRBD1	once	TGTGCCACGGACAGGGGGCCGTACTCCTACGAGCAGTACTTC	CATDRGPYSYEQYF
TRBV3-1/TRBV3-2	TRBJ2-1	TRBD2	few	TGTGCCAGCAGCCATCCCCCGGTGCGCACTAGCGGGATAAATGAGCAGTTCTTC	CASSHPPVRTSGINEQFF
TRBV11-2	TRBJ1-5	TRBD1	NA	TGTGCCAGCAGCTTCGGGACAGCCAATCAGCCCCAGCATTTT	CASSFGTANQPQHF
TRBV5-4	TRBJ2-5	TRBD2	NA	TGTGCCAGCAGCTCAGCCGGGACTAGCGCTGAGACCCAGTACTTC	CASSSAGTSAETQYF
TRBV4-2	TRBJ1-5	TRBD1	NA	TGTGCCAGCAGCCAAACAGGAGGGGGACAGGGGGCTCTAATTGATCAGCCCCAGCATTTT	CASSQTGGGQGALIDQPQHF
TRBV4-2	TRBJ2-3	TRBD2	NA	TGTGCCAGCAGCCAAGATTGGCTAGCGGGAGGCGTGGGAGATACGCAGTATTTT	CASSQDWLAGGVGDTQYF